This T cell receptor beta chain stems from a study of control samples from healthy donors and cancer patients. Method: immunoSEQ multiplex PCR; TCRdb's copy keeps in-frame clones and lacks some. The profile shows 110,000 or so clones, about nine tenths of them singletons. The CDR3 contains 14 residues. Germline V gene data show CDR1 as SGHAT and CDR2 as FQNNGV. V was clipped by 3 bases and J by 2 bases; unmatched bases: 2. Specimen: blood. The chain recombines TRBV11-2 with TRBJ2-3, with TRBD1 matching over 7 bases. The receptor's source is a human donor in good health. The donor label of this sample is uncertain. The CDR3 sequence is CASSLGQITDTQYF. CDR3 bases: TGTGCCAGCAGCTTGGGACAGATCACAGATACGCAGTATTTT. The full variable domain, its missing parts supplied by reference TRBV11-2 and TRBJ2-3, is EAGVAQSPRYKIIEKRQSVAFWCNPISGHATLYWYQQILGQGPKLLIQFQNNGVVDDSQLPKDRFSAERLKGVDSTLKIQPAKLEDSAVYLCASSLGQITDTQYFGPGTRLTVL.